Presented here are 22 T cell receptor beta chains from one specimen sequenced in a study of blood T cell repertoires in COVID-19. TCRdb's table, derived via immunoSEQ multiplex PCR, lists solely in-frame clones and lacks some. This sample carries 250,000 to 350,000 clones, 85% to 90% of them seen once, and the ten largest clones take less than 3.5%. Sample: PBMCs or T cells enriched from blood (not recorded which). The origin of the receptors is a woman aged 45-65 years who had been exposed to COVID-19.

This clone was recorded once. CDR3 sequence reads: CASSQGFPTSLAFF. In nucleotides, the CDR3 is TGTGCCAGCAGCCAAGGTTTCCCAACTTCATTAGCTTTCTTT. The chain combines TRBV3-1 (or the pseudogene TRBV3-2) with TRBJ1-1; D uncertain. Deletions cut 1 base from V and 10 bases from J, with 16 bases between. This CDR3 has 14 amino acids. Germline lookup yields CDR1 LGHDT and CDR2 YNNKEL (reference sequence).

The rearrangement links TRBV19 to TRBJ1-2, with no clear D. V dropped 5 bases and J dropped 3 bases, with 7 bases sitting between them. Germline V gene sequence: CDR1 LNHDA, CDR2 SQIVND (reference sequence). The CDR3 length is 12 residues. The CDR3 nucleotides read TGTGCCAGTAGTTCCGAGTACTATGGCTACACCTTC. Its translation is CASSSEYYGYTF.

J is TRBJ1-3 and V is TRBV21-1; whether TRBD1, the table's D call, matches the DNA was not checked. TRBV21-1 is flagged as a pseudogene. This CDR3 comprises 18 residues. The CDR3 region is CASSTPGDRRNSGNTIYF. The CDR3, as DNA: TGTGCCAGCAGCACCCCTGGGGACAGGAGAAACTCTGGAAACACCATATATTTT.

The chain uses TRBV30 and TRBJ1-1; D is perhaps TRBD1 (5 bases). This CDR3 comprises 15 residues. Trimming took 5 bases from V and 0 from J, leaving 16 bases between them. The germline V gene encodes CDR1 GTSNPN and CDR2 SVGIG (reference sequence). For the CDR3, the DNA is TGTGCCTGGGGCAGGGAATTTCTGATGAACACTGAAGCTTTCTTT. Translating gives CAWGREFLMNTEAFF.

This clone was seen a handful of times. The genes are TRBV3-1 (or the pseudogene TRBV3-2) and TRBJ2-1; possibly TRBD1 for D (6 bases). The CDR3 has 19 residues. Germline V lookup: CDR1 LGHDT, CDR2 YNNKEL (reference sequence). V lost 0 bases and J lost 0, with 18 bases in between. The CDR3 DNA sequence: TGTGCCAGCAGCCAAGACGTAGGGGGTCCGCGCAGCTCCTACAATGAGCAGTTCTTC. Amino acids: CASSQDVGGPRSSYNEQFF.

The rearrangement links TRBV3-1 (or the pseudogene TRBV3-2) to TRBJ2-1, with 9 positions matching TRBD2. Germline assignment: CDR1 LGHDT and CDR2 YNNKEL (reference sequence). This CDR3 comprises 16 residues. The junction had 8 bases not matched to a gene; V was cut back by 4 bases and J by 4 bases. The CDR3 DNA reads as TGTGCCAGCAGCCGGTATAGCGGGGGCCCTTACAATGAGCAGTTCTTC. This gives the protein CASSRYSGGPYNEQFF.

The CDR3, as DNA: TGTGCCAGCAGCTTCAACGGCGGGGGGCAAGAGACCCAGTACTTC. It codes for CASSFNGGGQETQYF. The rearrangement uses TRBV11-3 and TRBJ2-5, with TRBD2 matching over 8 bases. The CDR3 is made up of 15 amino acids. Per the germline V gene, CDR1 is SGHNT and CDR2 is YENEEA. V shed 3 bases and J 2 bases; nucleotides not matched to a gene: 5.

The CDR3 nucleotides read TGTGCCAGCAGCGTCGGACAGTACTACGAGCAGTACTTC. Translated: CASSVGQYYEQYF. The chain links TRBV3-1 (or the pseudogene TRBV3-2) to TRBJ2-7, with D tentatively TRBD1 (6 bases). V gave up 5 bases and J gave up 3 bases, with 11 bases separating them. The CDR3 spans 13 residues. Germline loops: CDR1 LGHDT, CDR2 YNNKEL (reference sequence).

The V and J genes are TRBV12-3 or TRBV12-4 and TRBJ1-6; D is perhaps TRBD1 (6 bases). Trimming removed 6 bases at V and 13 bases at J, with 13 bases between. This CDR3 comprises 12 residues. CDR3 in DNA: TGTGCCAGCAGCTCAGGGGTGGGGCCCCTCCACTTT. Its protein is CASSSGVGPLHF.

DNA of the CDR3: TGTGCCATAAAAAGGGGCATAAACACCGGGGAGCTGTTTTTT. Translating it yields CAIKRGINTGELFF. The chain recombines TRBV27 with TRBJ2-2; tentative D call: TRBD1 (5 bases). Per germline, CDR1 MNHEY and CDR2 SMNVEV (reference sequence). This CDR3 is 14 amino acids long. V shed 10 bases and J shed 2 bases, with 14 bases lying between them.

CDR3 nucleotides: TGTGCCAGCAGCCACCCGGGCGGGGGTGCCACCGGGGAGCTGTTTTTT. Translated, it gives CASSHPGGGATGELFF. The chain is built from TRBV11-2 and TRBJ2-2, with 7 bases lining up with TRBD2. The CDR3 is 16 residues long. Germline V gene lookup returns CDR1 SGHAT and CDR2 FQNNGV. V was pared by 5 bases and J by 4 bases, with 10 bases of the junction left unmatched.

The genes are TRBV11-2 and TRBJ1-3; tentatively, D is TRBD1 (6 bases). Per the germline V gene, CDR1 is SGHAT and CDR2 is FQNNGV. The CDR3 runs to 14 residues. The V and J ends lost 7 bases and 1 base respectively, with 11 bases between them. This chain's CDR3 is CASTRTVSGNTIYF. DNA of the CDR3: TGTGCCAGCACCCGGACAGTTTCTGGAAACACCATATATTTT.

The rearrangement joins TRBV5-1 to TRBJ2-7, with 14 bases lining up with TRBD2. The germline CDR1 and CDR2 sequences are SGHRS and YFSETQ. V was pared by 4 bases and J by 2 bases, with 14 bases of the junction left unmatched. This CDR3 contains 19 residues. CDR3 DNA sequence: TGCGCCAGCAGCCAAGGACTAGCGGGGGGCCGGACCGTAACCTACGAGCAGTACTTC. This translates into CASSQGLAGGRTVTYEQYF.

CDR3 nucleotide sequence: TGTGCCAGCAGCTTCTCTCGTTCCATTCGGGACTATGGCTACACCTTC. It encodes CASSFSRSIRDYGYTF. V usage is TRBV7-8 and J usage is TRBJ1-2, with unresolved D. Trimming shortened V by 3 bases and J by 3 bases, and 17 bases separated the two germline ends. CDR1 and CDR2 (germline): SGHVS, FQNEAQ. The CDR3 sequence is 16 residues long.

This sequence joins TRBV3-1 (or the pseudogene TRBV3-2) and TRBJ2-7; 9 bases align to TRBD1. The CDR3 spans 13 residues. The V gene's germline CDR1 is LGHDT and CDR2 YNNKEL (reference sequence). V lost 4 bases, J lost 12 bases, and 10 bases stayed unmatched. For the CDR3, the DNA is TGTGCCAGCAGCCTTACGGGACAGGGAGATACGTACTTC. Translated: CASSLTGQGDTYF.

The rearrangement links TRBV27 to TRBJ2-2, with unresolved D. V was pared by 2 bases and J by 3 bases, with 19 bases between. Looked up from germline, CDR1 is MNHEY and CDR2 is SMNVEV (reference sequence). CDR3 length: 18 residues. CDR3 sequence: CASSLRGFDTLDTGELFF. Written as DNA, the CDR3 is TGTGCCAGCAGTTTACGTGGGTTTGACACCCTGGACACCGGGGAGCTGTTTTTT.

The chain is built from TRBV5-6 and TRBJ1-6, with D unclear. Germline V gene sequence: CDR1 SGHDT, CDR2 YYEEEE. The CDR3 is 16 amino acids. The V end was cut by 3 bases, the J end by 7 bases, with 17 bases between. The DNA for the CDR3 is TGTGCCAGCAGCTCCATAGGGAGGCAGGAGAATTCACCCCTCCACTTT. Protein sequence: CASSSIGRQENSPLHF.

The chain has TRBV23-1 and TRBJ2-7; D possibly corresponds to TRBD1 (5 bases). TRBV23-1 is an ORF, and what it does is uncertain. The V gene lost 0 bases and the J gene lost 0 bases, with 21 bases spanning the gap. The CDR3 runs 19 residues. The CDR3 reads CASSQSDRHHPVLSYEQYF. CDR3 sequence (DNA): TGCGCCAGCAGTCAATCAGACAGACATCACCCTGTCCTCTCCTACGAGCAGTACTTC.

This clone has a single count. The CDR3 bases are TGTGCCAGCAGCTTCGCCGGGACAGGGAATGAAAAACTGTTTTTT. This sequence encodes CASSFAGTGNEKLFF. The chain uses TRBV7-2 and TRBJ1-4, with 9 bases that match TRBD1. The CDR3 runs 15 residues. The V and J ends lost 3 bases and 5 bases, in that order; junction bases with no gene match: 4. CDR1 and CDR2 from the germline V gene are SGHTA and FQGNSA. Variable domain in full (rest from reference TRBV7-2 and TRBJ1-4): GAGVSQSPSNKVTEKGKDVELRCDPISGHTALYWYRQSLGQGLEFLIYFQGNSAPDKSGLPSDRFSAERTGGSVSTLTIQRTQQEDSAVYLCASSFAGTGNEKLFFGSGTQLSVL.

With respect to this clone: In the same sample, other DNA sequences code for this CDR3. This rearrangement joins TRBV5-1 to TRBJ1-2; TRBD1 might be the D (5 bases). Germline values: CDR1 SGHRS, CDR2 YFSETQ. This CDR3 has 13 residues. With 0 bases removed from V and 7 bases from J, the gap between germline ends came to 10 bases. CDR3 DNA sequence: TGCGCCAGCAGCTTGGCGGGGGAGGGTGGCTACACCTTC. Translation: CASSLAGEGGYTF.

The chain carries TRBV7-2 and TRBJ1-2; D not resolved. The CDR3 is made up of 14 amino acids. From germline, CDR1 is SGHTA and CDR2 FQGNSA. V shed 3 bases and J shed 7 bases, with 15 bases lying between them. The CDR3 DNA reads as TGTGCCAGCAGCTTGAATTACGGGGTTGGTGGCTACACCTTC. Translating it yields CASSLNYGVGGYTF. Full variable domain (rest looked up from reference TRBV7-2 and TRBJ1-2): GAGVSQSPSNKVTEKGKDVELRCDPISGHTALYWYRQSLGQGLEFLIYFQGNSAPDKSGLPSDRFSAERTGGSVSTLTIQRTQQEDSAVYLCASSLNYGVGGYTFGSGTRLTVV.

This CDR3 is CATSDSRPYSNQPQHF. The DNA of the CDR3 is TGTGCCACCAGTGACTCTAGACCCTATAGCAATCAGCCCCAGCATTTT. The chain links TRBV24-1 to TRBJ1-5; D gene unclear. V was shortened by 4 bases and J by 0 bases, with 12 bases between the two germline ends. The CDR3 runs to 16 residues. From germline, CDR1 is KGHDR and CDR2 SFDVKD.